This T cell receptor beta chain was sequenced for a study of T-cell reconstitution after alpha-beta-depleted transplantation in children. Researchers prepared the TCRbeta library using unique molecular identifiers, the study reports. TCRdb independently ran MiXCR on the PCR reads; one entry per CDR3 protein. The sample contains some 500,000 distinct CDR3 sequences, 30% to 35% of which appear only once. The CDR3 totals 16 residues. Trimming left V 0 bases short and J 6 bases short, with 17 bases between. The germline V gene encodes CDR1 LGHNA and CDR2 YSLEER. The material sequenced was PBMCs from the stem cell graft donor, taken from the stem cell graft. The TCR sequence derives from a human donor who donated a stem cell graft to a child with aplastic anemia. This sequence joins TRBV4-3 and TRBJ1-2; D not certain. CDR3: CASSQDFKVFGDGYTF. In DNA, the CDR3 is TGCGCCAGCAGCCAAGATTTTAAAGTGTTTGGCGATGGCTACACCTTC.